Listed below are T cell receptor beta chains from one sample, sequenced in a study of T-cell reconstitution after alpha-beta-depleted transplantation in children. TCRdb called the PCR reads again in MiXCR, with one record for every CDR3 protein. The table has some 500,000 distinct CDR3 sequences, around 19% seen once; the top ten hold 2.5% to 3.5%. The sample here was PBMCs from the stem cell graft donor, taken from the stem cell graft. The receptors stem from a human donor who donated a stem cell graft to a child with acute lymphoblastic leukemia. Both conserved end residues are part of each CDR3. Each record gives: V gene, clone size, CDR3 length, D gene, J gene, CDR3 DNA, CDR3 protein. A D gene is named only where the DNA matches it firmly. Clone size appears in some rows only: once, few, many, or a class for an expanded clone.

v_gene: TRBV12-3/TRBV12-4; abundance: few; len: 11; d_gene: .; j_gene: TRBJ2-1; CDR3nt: TGTGCCAGCAGTTTATCCGGGGTAAAGTTCTTC; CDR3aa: CASSLSGVKFF
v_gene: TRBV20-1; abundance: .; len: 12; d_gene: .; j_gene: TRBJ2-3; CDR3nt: TGCAGTGCTAGTATCAGTTGGGATACGCAGTATTTT; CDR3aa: CSASISWDTQYF
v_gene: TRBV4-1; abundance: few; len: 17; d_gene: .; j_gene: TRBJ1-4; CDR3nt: TGCGCCAGCAGACTGTCTCGAGGGTTAACAACTAATGAAAAACTGTTTTTT; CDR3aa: CASRLSRGLTTNEKLFF
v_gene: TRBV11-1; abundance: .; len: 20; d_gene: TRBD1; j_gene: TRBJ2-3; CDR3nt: TGTGCCAGCAGCAGCAGGGACAGTCCACTACTACTCGAAGGCACAGATACGCAGTATTTT; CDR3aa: CASSSRDSPLLLEGTDTQYF
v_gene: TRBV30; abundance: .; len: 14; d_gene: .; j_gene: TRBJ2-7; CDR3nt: TGTGCCTGGACCCCGGGACAAGGGCTTATGGAGCAGTACTTC; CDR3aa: CAWTPGQGLMEQYF
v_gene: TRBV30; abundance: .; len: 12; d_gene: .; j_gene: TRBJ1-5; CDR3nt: TGTGCCTGGGCGCAGCGCAATCAGCCCCAGCATTTT; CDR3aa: CAWAQRNQPQHF
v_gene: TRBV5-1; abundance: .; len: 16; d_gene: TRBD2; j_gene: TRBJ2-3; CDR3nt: TGCGCCAGCAGCTTGACGCGGGAGGGTGGCACAGATACGCAGTATTTT; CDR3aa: CASSLTREGGTDTQYF
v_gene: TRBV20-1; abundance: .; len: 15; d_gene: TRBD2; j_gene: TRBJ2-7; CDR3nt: TGCAGTGCTAGGGGACTAGCGGGAGGGCCCCACGAGCAGTACTTC; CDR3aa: CSARGLAGGPHEQYF
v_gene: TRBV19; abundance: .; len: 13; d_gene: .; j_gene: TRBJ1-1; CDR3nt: TGTGCCAGTAGTATCGAATATGACACTGAAGCTTTCTTT; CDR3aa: CASSIEYDTEAFF
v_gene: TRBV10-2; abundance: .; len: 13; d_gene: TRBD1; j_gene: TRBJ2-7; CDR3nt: TGCGCCACCGAGGACAGGGGAAGTCACGAGCAGTACTTC; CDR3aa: CATEDRGSHEQYF
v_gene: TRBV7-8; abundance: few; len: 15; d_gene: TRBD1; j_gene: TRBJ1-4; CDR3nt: TGTGCCAGCAGCCGACAGGGACTAGCTAATGAAAAACTGTTTTTT; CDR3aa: CASSRQGLANEKLFF
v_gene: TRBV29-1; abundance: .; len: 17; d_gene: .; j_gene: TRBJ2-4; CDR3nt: TGCAGCGTTGCTCGGAGGGGCGTTATAAGTGGGGAAAACATTCAGTACTTC; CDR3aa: CSVARRGVISGENIQYF
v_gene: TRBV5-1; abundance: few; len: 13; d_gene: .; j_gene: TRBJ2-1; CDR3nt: TGCGCCAGCAAGGGAGCGGCCCCCAATGAGCAGTTCTTC; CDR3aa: CASKGAAPNEQFF
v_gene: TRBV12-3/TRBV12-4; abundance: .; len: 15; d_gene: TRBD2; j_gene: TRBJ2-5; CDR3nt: TGTGCCAGCAGTTTTCCTAGCGGGAGGGAAGAGACCCAGTACTTC; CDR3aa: CASSFPSGREETQYF
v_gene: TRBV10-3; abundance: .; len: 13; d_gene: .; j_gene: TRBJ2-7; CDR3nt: TGTGCCATCAGTGATCTAGCTACAGGGGAGCAGTACTTC; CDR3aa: CAISDLATGEQYF
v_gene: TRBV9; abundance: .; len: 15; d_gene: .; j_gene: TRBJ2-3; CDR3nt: TGTGCCAGCAGCGTAGCATCGGTGCTACCGGATACGCAGTATTTT; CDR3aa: CASSVASVLPDTQYF
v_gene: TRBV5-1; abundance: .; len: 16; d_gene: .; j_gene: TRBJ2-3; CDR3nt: TGCGCCAGCGCTCTGGGAAACAGGGGAGGACCAGATACGCAGTATTTT; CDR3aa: CASALGNRGGPDTQYF
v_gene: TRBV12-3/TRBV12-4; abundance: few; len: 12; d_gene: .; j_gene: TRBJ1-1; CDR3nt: TGTGCCAGCAGATACAGGAACACTGAAGCTTTCTTT; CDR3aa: CASRYRNTEAFF
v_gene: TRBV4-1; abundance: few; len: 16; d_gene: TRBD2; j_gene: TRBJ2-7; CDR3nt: TGCGCCAGCAGCCAAGGTGCGGGGGGAGGCAACTACGAGCAGTACTTC; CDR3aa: CASSQGAGGGNYEQYF
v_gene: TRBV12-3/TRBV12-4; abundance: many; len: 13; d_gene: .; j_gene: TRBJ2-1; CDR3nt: TGTGCCAGCAGTTCCAATTCCTACAATGAGCAGTTCTTC; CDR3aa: CASSSNSYNEQFF
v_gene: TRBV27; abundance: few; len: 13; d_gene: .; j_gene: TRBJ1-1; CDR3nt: TGTGCCAGCAGACCCACAGGGCGAACTGAAGCTTTCTTT; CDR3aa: CASRPTGRTEAFF
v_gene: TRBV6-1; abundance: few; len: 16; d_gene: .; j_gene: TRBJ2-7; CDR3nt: TGTGCCAGCAGTACGCCCAGGACGGATCCTTCCTACGAGCAGTACTTC; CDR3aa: CASSTPRTDPSYEQYF
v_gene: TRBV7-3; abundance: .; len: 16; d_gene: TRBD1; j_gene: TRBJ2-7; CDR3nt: TGTGCCAGCAGCTCCAAGGCCGGGACAGGGGGTAACGAGCAGTACTTC; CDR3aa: CASSSKAGTGGNEQYF
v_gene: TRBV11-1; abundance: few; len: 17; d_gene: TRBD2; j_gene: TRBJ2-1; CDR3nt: TGTGCCAGCAGCACCTCCGGGACTAGCGGCCTCTACAATGAGCAGTTCTTC; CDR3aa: CASSTSGTSGLYNEQFF
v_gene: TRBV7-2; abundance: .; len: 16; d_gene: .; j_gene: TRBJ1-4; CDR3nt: TGTGCCAGCAGCTTAGATGTGGGGACGGGAAGCGGAAAACTGTTTTTT; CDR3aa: CASSLDVGTGSGKLFF
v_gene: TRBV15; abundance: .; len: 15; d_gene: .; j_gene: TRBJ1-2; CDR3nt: TGTGCCACCAGCAGAGCGGCTTACTCTCTCTATGGCTACACCTTC; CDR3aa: CATSRAAYSLYGYTF
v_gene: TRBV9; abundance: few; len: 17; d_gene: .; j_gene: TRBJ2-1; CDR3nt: TGTGCCAGCAGTGTCAAGGGGTCGGCTAGCTCCTACAATGAGCAGTTCTTC; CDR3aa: CASSVKGSASSYNEQFF
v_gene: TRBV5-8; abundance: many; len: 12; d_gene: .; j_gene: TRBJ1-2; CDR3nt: TGTGCCAGCCCCCTGCGGGCTTATGGCTACACCTTC; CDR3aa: CASPLRAYGYTF
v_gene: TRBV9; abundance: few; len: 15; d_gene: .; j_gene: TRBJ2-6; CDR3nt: TGTGCCAGCAGCGTCAGGAGAACTGGGGCCAACGTCCTGACTTTC; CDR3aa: CASSVRRTGANVLTF
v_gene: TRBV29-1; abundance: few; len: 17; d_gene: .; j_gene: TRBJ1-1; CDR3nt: TGCAGCGTTGTCCTTTTGCGCCCAGCAAAGTTGAACACTGAAGCTTTCTTT; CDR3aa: CSVVLLRPAKLNTEAFF
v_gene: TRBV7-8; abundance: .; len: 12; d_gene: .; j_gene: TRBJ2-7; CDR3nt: TGTGCCAGCAGCTTAGCCCGGCCCGAGCAGTACTTC; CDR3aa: CASSLARPEQYF
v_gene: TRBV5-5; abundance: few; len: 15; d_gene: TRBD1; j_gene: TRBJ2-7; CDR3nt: TGTGCCAGCAGCTTGCGGACAGGGCATACCTACGAGCAGTACTTC; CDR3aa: CASSLRTGHTYEQYF
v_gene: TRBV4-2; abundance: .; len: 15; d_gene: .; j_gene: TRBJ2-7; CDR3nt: TGTGCCAGCAGCGAATCCGGGACTGGGCCGTACGAGCAGTACTTC; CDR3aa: CASSESGTGPYEQYF
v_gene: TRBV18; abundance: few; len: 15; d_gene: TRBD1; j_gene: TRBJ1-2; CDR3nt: TGTGCCAGCTCACTCTCCACAGGGGTGAACTATGGCTACACCTTC; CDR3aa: CASSLSTGVNYGYTF
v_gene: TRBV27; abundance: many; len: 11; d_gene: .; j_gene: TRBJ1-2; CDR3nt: TGTGCCAGCAGTTTTCCCTATGGCTACACCTTC; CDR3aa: CASSFPYGYTF
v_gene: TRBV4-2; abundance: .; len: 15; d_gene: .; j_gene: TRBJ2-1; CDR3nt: TGTGCCAGCAGCCAAGTCAATAGCATTGCGGGGGAGCAGTTCTTC; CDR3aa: CASSQVNSIAGEQFF
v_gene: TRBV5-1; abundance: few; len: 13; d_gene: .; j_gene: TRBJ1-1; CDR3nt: TGCGCCAGCAGCACGAGGCTGGGGACTGAAGCTTTCTTT; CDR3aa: CASSTRLGTEAFF
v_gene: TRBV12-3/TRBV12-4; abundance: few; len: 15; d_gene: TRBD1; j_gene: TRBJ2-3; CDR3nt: TGTGCCACCGCTCCCTGGGACAGGTGGGCCCATACGCAGTATTTT; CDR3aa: CATAPWDRWAHTQYF
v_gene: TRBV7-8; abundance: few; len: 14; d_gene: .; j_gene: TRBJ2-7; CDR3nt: TGTGCCAGCAGCTTAGCCCCGGGACGCGGCGAGCAGTACTTC; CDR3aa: CASSLAPGRGEQYF
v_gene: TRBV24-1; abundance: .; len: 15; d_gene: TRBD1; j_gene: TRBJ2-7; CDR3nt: TGTGCCACCAGTGACGAGGGACAGGAATCCTACGAGCAGTACTTC; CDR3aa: CATSDEGQESYEQYF
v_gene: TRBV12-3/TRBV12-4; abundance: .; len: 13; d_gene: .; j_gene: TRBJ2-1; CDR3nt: TGTGCCAGCCTACTGGGGGGTGGGAATGAGCAGTTCTTC; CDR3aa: CASLLGGGNEQFF
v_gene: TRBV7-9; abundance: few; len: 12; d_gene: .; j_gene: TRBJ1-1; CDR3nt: TGTGCCAGCAGCTTAAAGGGGATGCGAGCTTTCTTT; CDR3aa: CASSLKGMRAFF
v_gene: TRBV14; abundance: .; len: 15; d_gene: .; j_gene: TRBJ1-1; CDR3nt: TGTGCCAGCAGCCCCCAACGGGTGACGAACACTGAAGCTTTCTTT; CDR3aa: CASSPQRVTNTEAFF
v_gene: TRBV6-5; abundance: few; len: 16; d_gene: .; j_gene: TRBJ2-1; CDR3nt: TGTGCCAGCAGTTACTCGAGCGGCGGGACCTACAATGAGCAGTTCTTC; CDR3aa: CASSYSSGGTYNEQFF
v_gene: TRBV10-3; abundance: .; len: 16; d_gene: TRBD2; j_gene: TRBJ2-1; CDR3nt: TGTGCCATCAGGGATACCGGGACTAGCGTGGCCAATGAGCAGTTCTTC; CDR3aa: CAIRDTGTSVANEQFF
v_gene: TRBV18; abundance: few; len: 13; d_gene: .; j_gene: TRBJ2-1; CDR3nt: TGTGCCAGCTCATCTTATACAGGGAATGAGCAGTTCTTC; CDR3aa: CASSSYTGNEQFF
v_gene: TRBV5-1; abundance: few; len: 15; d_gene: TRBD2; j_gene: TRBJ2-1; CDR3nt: TGCGCCAGCAGTATCACCGGGACTAGCGACAATGAGCAGTTCTTC; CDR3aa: CASSITGTSDNEQFF
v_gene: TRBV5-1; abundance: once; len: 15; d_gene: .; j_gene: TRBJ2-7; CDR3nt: TGCGCCAGCAGCTTGGGCCCACTAGAGTACTACGAGCAGTACTTC; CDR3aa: CASSLGPLEYYEQYF